The 18 T cell receptor beta chains below were found in one sample sequenced in a study of blood T cell repertoires in COVID-19. Produced via immunoSEQ multiplex PCR; TCRdb's table is partial and in-frame only. The sample yields about 240,000 clones, approximately 86% seen once. Sequenced: peripheral blood. These receptors all stem from a woman aged 65 to 85 with active or convalescent COVID-19.

V gene TRBV2 combines with J gene TRBJ1-5, with 7 bases matching TRBD1. The CDR3 runs 12 residues. The germline CDR1 and CDR2 sequences are SNHLY and FYNNEI. V trimming: 9 bases; J trimming: 7 bases; junction bases outside the gene matches: 6. The CDR3 nucleotides read TGTGCCAGTGGGACAGAGGGACAGCCCCAGCATTTT. Its protein is CASGTEGQPQHF.

The chain is built from TRBV5-6 and TRBJ1-3, with 7 bases identical to TRBD1. The V and J ends lost 2 bases and 3 bases, in that order; junction bases with no gene match: 2. This CDR3 comprises 14 residues. CDR1 is SGHDT and CDR2 is YYEEEE in the germline V gene. The CDR3 bases are TGTGCCAGCAGCTTCTGGGACAGTGGAAACACCATATATTTT. It translates to CASSFWDSGNTIYF.

This chain joins TRBV19 and TRBJ2-4; TRBD1 aligns across 7 bases. The CDR3 spans 20 residues. Germline CDR1 reads LNHDA; CDR2 reads SQIVND (reference sequence). V was pared by 3 bases and J by 1 base, with 18 bases of the junction left unmatched. The CDR3 nucleotides read TGTGCCAGTAGTATCACTCCGGGACAGACGATCGCGCGGGCCAAAAACATTCAGTACTTC. This sequence encodes CASSITPGQTIARAKNIQYF. The full variable domain, its missing parts supplied by reference TRBV19 and TRBJ2-4, is DGGITQSPKYLFRKEGQNVTLSCEQNLNHDAMYWYRQDPGQGLRLIYYSQIVNDFQKGDIAEGYSVSREKKESFPLTVTSAQKNPTAFYLCASSITPGQTIARAKNIQYFGAGTRLSVL.

The rearrangement joins TRBV11-2 to TRBJ2-1, with TRBD2 matching 8 bases. This CDR3 contains 15 residues. V was pared by 5 bases and J by 5 bases, with 8 bases of the junction left unmatched. Germline V gene data show CDR1 as SGHAT and CDR2 as FQNNGV. The CDR3 DNA is TGTGCCAGCAGCGCAGCGGGGGTAGGAAACAATGAGCAGTTCTTC. This codes for CASSAAGVGNNEQFF.

This sequence joins TRBV7-3 and TRBJ1-1; TRBD1 aligns across 7 bases. The V gene's germline CDR1 is SGHTA and CDR2 FQGTGA. The CDR3 length is 12 residues. J lost 8 bases, V lost 5 bases, and 5 bases had no gene match. CDR3 bases: TGTGCCAGCAGCCTAGGGACAGAAGAAGCTTTCTTT. This gives the protein CASSLGTEEAFF.

The V and J genes are TRBV5-1 and TRBJ2-1; the match to TRBD2 covers 8 bases. The germline gives CDR1 SGHRS, CDR2 YFSETQ. The CDR3 runs 13 residues. Trimming at V came to 4 bases and at J to 10 bases, leaving 7 bases not matched to a gene. The CDR3 loop reads CASSPGTSGEQFF. CDR3 nucleotide sequence: TGCGCCAGCAGCCCGGGTACTAGCGGAGAGCAGTTCTTC.

The chain employs TRBV11-2 and TRBJ2-5; D may be TRBD2 (6 bases). This CDR3 has 16 residues. V was cut by 5 bases and J by 2 bases, with 18 bases left in between. CDR1 is SGHAT, CDR2 FQNNGV, per germline. CDR3 protein: CASSPYGGVKQETQYF. The DNA for the CDR3 is TGTGCCAGCAGCCCATACGGGGGAGTTAAACAAGAGACCCAGTACTTC.

The chain links TRBV9 to TRBJ2-6, with a tentative D call TRBD2 (6 bases). This CDR3 has 17 residues. Germline-derived CDR1 and CDR2 are SGDLS and YYNGEE. The ends were cut back, 0 bases at V and 0 bases at J, with 10 bases in the middle. CDR3 protein: CASSVGGLDSGANVLTF. In nucleotides, the CDR3 is TGTGCCAGCAGCGTAGGGGGACTGGACTCTGGGGCCAACGTCCTGACTTTC.

The chain couples TRBV7-2 to TRBJ2-1; D is perhaps TRBD1 (5 bases). The CDR3 is 11 amino acids. V gave up 6 bases and J gave up 11 bases, with 11 bases separating them. Germline loops: CDR1 SGHTA, CDR2 FQGNSA. In nucleotides, the CDR3 is TGTGCCAGCAGTTTGACAGTCCAGCAGTTCTTC. It yields the protein CASSLTVQQFF.

The genes are TRBV18 and TRBJ1-4, with TRBD1 as a possible D gene (5 bases). Germline-derived CDR1 and CDR2 are KGHSH and LQKENI. There are 17 residues in the CDR3. V lost 3 bases and J 2 bases, leaving 16 bases between the germline ends. In nucleotides, the CDR3 is TGTGCCAGCTCACCCCCCGGTGGCGGGACCACTAATGAAAAACTGTTTTTT. Its translation: CASSPPGGGTTNEKLFF.

The rearrangement joins TRBV7-2 to TRBJ1-2; no definite D call. The CDR3 totals 17 residues. From germline, CDR1 is SGHTA and CDR2 FQGNSA. V was cut by 0 bases and J by 4 bases, with 18 bases left in between. In DNA form, the CDR3 reads TGTGCCAGCAGCTTAGCGGAATCCCGCGTCAGGCCCTATGGCTACACCTTC. This gives the protein CASSLAESRVRPYGYTF.

The V call is TRBV13, the J call TRBJ1-2, with 7 nucleotides matching TRBD1. The CDR3 loop spans 14 amino acids. The V gene's germline CDR1 is PRHDT and CDR2 FYEKMQ (reference sequence). The V segment lost 5 bases and the J segment 3 bases; nucleotides outside the gene matches: 6. The CDR3 here is CASSPQGVDYGYTF. As DNA, the CDR3 is TGTGCCAGCAGCCCGCAGGGGGTCGACTATGGCTACACCTTC.

This chain links TRBV9 with TRBJ2-5; D might be TRBD2 (7 bases). This CDR3 spans 15 amino acids. The V and J ends lost 1 base and 4 bases respectively, with 14 bases between them. The germline CDR1 and CDR2 sequences are SGDLS and YYNGEE. The CDR3, as DNA: TGTGCCAGCAGCGTAAACGGGGGGCGGGGAGAGACCCAGTACTTC. Protein sequence: CASSVNGGRGETQYF.

The rearrangement uses TRBV20-1 and TRBJ1-1; possible D gene TRBD1, 6 bases. Between the trimmed V and J ends, which lost 6 bases and 8 bases, there was a span of 13 bases. This CDR3 is built from 11 residues. CDR1 and CDR2 (germline): DFQATT, SNEGSKA (reference sequence). The CDR3 coding sequence is TGCAGTGCCTGGGACAACTCCGAAGCTTTCTTT. Translating gives CSAWDNSEAFF.

The rearrangement uses TRBV27 and TRBJ1-4; possibly TRBD1 for D (6 bases). V was clipped by 6 bases and J by 14 bases, with 19 bases between them. The CDR3 contains 13 residues. Germline V CDR1 and CDR2: MNHEY, SMNVEV (reference sequence). For the CDR3, the DNA is TGTGCCAGCAGCCTAAACAGGGCCCAGGGGCTGTTTTTT. The encoded protein is CASSLNRAQGLFF.

The gene calls are TRBV6-5 and TRBJ1-1; a possible D gene is TRBD1 (5 bases). Deletions cut 4 bases from V and 1 base from J, with 10 bases between. CDR1 and CDR2 from the germline V gene are MNHEY and SVGAGI. The CDR3 is 14 residues long. CDR3 bases: TGTGCCAGCAGTTCTCGTACAGGGAACACTGAAGCTTTCTTT. Its translation: CASSSRTGNTEAFF.

V gene TRBV10-3 combines with J gene TRBJ2-5; TRBD2 is a possible D gene (7 bases). The V gene's germline CDR1 is ENHRY and CDR2 SYGVKD. The V end lost 10 bases, the J end lost 4 bases, and 16 bases lay between the germline ends. The CDR3 spans 13 residues. Written as DNA, the CDR3 is TGTGCCACCAATGCGGGGGCGGGAGAGACCCAGTACTTC. Its translation is CATNAGAGETQYF.

Only a few counts were recorded for this clone. J is TRBJ2-2 and V is TRBV7-2; TRBD1 matches at 8 bases. V shed 5 bases, J shed 3 bases, and the junction held 8 bases outside the gene matches. In germline, CDR1 is SGHTA, CDR2 FQGNSA. The CDR3 loop spans 16 amino acids. The CDR3 coding sequence is TGTGCCAGCAGCGCAAGACAGGGGCTCGACACCGGGGAGCTGTTTTTT. Translated, it gives CASSARQGLDTGELFF.